This note documents a single TCR beta chain sequence. These data come from a study of OX40 agonist ivuxolimab in advanced cancers. In the study overall: Patients' therapy was ivuxolimab, an antibody that acts as an agonist of OX40 (CD134). The mean age was approximately 60 years, ranging from roughly 23 to 90, with around four fifths of participants male.

Profiled with immunoSEQ multiplex PCR; TCRdb holds only in-frame clones, not every one. The sample lists over 70,000 clones; 70% to 90% were seen once. The source was CD4+ or CD8+ T cells sorted from blood, collected in a trial of the OX40 agonist ivuxolimab. The TCR was taken from an adult with an advanced solid tumor such as melanoma, head and neck, liver or kidney cancer.

CDR3 sequence reads: CASRRTGNNEKLFF. DNA for the CDR3: TGTGCCAGTAGGAGGACAGGCAATAATGAAAAACTGTTTTTT. The gene calls are TRBV19 and TRBJ1-4; 7 bases agree with TRBD1. The V gene's germline CDR1 is LNHDA and CDR2 SQIVND (reference sequence). The CDR3 has 14 amino acids. Trimming at V came to 6 bases and at J to 4 bases, leaving 5 bases not matched to a gene.